This T cell receptor (beta chain) originates from a study of response to subunit inactivated influenza vaccine. The CDR3 consists of 18 residues. Germline V CDR1 and CDR2: PRHDT, FYEKMQ (reference sequence). V dropped 4 bases and J dropped 1; count of bases not matched to a gene: 15. TCRdb re-called the RT-PCR reads with MiXCR, one entry per CDR3 protein. The table shows about 540,000 distinct CDR3 sequences, with roughly a quarter occurring only once. The data also belong to a second study, concerning T cells expressing NK-cell markers. That paper notes: The authors generated TCR beta cDNA through 5'RACE template switching with UMIs. The authors derived TCR beta repertoires from sorted CD3+CD56+NKG2C+, CD3+CD56+NKG2C- and CD3+CD56-NKG2C+ T cells. The CD3+CD56-NKG2C+ fraction of a handful of donors was also led by these clonotypes.

The TCR comes from a man in his fifties or sixties who received an inactivated influenza vaccine. V and J are TRBV13 and TRBJ2-7; 8 bases are a match to TRBD2. The source was CD4+ T cells sorted from PBMCs, collected roughly 13 days after vaccination. The CDR3 loop is CASSYGDSYQRESYEQYF. The CDR3 DNA reads TGTGCCAGCAGCTACGGAGACAGTTACCAGCGGGAGTCCTACGAGCAGTACTTC. The variable domain in full, with the rest retrieved from reference TRBV13 and TRBJ2-7, is AAGVIQSPRHLIKEKRETATLKCYPIPRHDTVYWYQQGPGQDPQFLISFYEKMQSDKGSIPDRFSAQQFSDYHSELNMSSLELGDSALYFCASSYGDSYQRESYEQYFGPGTRLTVT.